This entry is about one T cell receptor beta chain. The germline V gene encodes CDR1 SEHNR and CDR2 FQNEAQ (reference sequence). Trimming stripped 6 bases from V and 3 bases from J, with 11 bases between. The CDR3 length is 13 residues. The data originate from a study of blood T cell repertoires in COVID-19. Study-level background: Italy, Spain and the United States were the sources of the convalescent and acute COVID-19 samples. PBMCs, B-cell-depleted T cells, or T cells were the source of the cDNA or gDNA that made up the material.

Assay used: immunoSEQ multiplex PCR; TCRdb lists only in-frame clones, some missing. The data show around 250,000 clones, with roughly 87% seen just once and around 0.7% held by the top ten. Specimen: peripheral blood. The source of this sequence is a human donor in a cohort sampled during active COVID-19. This chain connects TRBV7-9 to TRBJ1-1; the D is unclear. CDR3 sequence: CASRPTRDTEAFF. The CDR3 DNA reads as TGTGCCAGCAGACCGACTCGGGACACTGAAGCTTTCTTT.